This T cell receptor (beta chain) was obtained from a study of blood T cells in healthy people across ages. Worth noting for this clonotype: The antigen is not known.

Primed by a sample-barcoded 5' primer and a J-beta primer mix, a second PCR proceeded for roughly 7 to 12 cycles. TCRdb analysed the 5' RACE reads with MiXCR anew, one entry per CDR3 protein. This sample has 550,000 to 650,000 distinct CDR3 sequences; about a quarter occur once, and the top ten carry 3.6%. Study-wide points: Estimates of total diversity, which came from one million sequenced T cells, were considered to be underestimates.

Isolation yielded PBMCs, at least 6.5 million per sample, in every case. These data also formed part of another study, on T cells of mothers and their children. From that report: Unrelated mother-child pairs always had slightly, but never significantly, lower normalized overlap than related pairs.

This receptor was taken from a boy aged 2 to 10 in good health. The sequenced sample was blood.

The DNA for the CDR3 is TGCGCCAGCAGCCCGGGGACAGGCGGTCAGCCCCAGCATTTT. Its translation: CASSPGTGGQPQHF. This rearrangement joins TRBV4-1 to TRBJ1-5, with 8 bases aligning to TRBD1. The CDR3 spans 14 residues. V was clipped by 4 bases and J by 6 bases; unmatched bases: 5. Per the germline V gene, CDR1 is MGHRA and CDR2 is YSYEKL.